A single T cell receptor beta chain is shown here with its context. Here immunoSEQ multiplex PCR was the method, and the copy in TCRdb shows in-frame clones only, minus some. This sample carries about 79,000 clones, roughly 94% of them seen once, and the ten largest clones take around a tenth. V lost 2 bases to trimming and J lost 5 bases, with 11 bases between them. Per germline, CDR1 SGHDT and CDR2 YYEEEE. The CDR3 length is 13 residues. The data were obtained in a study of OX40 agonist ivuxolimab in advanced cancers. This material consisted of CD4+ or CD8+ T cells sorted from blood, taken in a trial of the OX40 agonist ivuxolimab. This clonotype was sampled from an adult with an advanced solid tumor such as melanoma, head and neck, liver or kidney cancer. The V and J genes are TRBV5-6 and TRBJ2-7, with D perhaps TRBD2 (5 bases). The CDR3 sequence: CASSLVNGDEQYF. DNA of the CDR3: TGTGCCAGCAGCTTAGTGAACGGGGACGAGCAGTACTTC.